This entry is about one T cell receptor (beta chain). Its antigen is unidentified. Trimming cost V 2 bases and J 2 bases; bases outside gene matches: 2. The CDR3 covers 15 residues. Germline CDR1 SGHTA, CDR2 FQGNSA. Use of 60 Vbeta and 13 Jbeta primers characterized the PCR. Method: immunoSEQ multiplex PCR; TCRdb's copy keeps in-frame clones and lacks some. The top ten hold almost 4% of the sample, which has 270,000 or so clones, more than 80% seen once. The data were taken from a study of cytomegalovirus exposure and HLA in healthy donors. Overall study results and limits: What was likely a sequencing artifact was a cluster of highly shared sequence variants. Equally common other TCR beta chains were less clonally expanded than HLA-associated ones, a later analysis found. Apparent HLA restriction characterized most CMV-associated TCR beta chains in a later analysis.

The chain combines TRBV7-2 with TRBJ2-2, with 7 bases lining up with TRBD1. Sequencing was done on a sample of PBMCs. This TCR was recovered from a middle-aged man in good health and CMV-seropositive. CDR3 nucleotide sequence: TGTGCCAGCAGCTTAAAGGGGGCTAACACCGGGGAGCTGTTTTTT. It is translated as CASSLKGANTGELFF.